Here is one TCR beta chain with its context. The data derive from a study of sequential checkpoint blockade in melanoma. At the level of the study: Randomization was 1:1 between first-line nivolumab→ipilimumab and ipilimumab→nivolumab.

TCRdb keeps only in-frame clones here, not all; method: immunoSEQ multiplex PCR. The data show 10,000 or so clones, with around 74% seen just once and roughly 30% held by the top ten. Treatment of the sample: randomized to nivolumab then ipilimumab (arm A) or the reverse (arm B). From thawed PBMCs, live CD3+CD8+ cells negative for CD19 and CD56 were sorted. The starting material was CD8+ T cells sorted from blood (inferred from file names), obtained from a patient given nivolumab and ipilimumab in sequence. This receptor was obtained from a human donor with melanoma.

CDR3 amino acids: CASSLEFSSTDTQYF. The CDR3 nucleotides read TGTGCCAGCAGTCTAGAGTTTTCTAGCACAGATACGCAGTATTTT. The chain combines TRBV27 with TRBJ2-3; no definite D call. Looked up from germline, CDR1 is MNHEY and CDR2 is SMNVEV (reference sequence). The CDR3 loop spans 15 amino acids. V lost 5 bases, J lost 0 bases, and 12 bases lay in between.